A single sample is the source of the 3 T cell receptor beta chains below, sequenced in a study of T cell responses to AZD1222 COVID-19 vaccine. Sequenced by immunoSEQ multiplex PCR; TCRdb stores in-frame clones only, minus some. In the table there are roughly 170,000 clones, 91% of which are singletons. The source was peripheral blood, collected on day 0 of AZD1222 vaccination. These receptors were taken from an adult in good health.

This chain joins TRBV5-1 and TRBJ2-2; D may match TRBD1 or TRBD2 (5 bases each). Germline V lookup: CDR1 SGHRS, CDR2 YFSETQ. The CDR3 totals 16 residues. Trimming took 2 bases from V and 4 from J, leaving 15 bases between them. The CDR3 nucleotides read TGCGCCAGCAGCTTCAGGGACCCCCGGGGCACCGGGGAGCTGTTTTTT. Residues: CASSFRDPRGTGELFF.

The chain carries TRBV6-5 and TRBJ1-6; tentative D call: TRBD1 (6 bases). V dropped 7 bases and J dropped 10 bases, with 11 bases sitting between them. The CDR3 loop spans 12 amino acids. Per the germline V gene, CDR1 is MNHEY and CDR2 is SVGAGI. CDR3 bases: TGTGCCAGCACCAGGGGAGGGTCACCCCTCCACTTT. It encodes CASTRGGSPLHF.

The V and J genes are TRBV21-1 and TRBJ2-2. TRBV21-1 has pseudogene status. The CDR3 sequence is 16 residues long. This CDR3 is CASSKLSGHYTGELFF. CDR3 DNA sequence: TGTGCCAGCAGCAAATTATCGGGGCATTACACCGGGGAGCTGTTTTTT.